This entry describes one TCR beta chain. The source material, RNA transcripts, was used to amplify TCR beta CDR3 regions. The HTBI primer set served for first-round RT-PCR of the TCR CDR3. TCRdb ran MiXCR on the multiplex PCR reads and lists one entry per CDR3 protein. The data show roughly 360,000 distinct CDR3 sequences, with about 13% seen just once and less than 25% held by the top ten. The entry originates in a study of T cells in Graves' hyperthyroidism and ophthalmopathy. The CDR3 is 16 residues long. V lost 6 bases, J lost 5 bases, and 7 bases stayed unmatched. Source material: blood. The chain combines TRBV12-3 or TRBV12-4 with TRBJ2-3; 14 bases map to TRBD2. This receptor was taken from a man aged 30 to 45 with Graves' hyperthyroidism that later progressed to Graves' ophthalmopathy. Written as DNA, the CDR3 is TGTGCCAGCAGCCCCCGACTAGCGGGGGGGATAGATACGCAGTATTTT. This translates into CASSPRLAGGIDTQYF.